This TCR beta chain was identified during a study of blood T cell repertoires in COVID-19. The overall study: PBMCs, B-cell-depleted T cells, or T cells provided the cDNA or gDNA that made up the material.

As handled by the study authors: By means of reference gene primer amplification, nucleated cell counts were estimated. Assay used: immunoSEQ multiplex PCR; TCRdb lists only in-frame clones, some missing. Clonal size and the V and J genes are those of that table, whereas D and trimming came from the DNA. The sample holds about 110,000 clones, roughly 84% seen once. V was clipped by 2 bases and J by 7 bases; unmatched bases: 12. The CDR3 consists of 19 residues. The germline V gene encodes CDR1 LGHNT and CDR2 FRNRAP. The chain uses TRBV12-5 and TRBJ2-2; 14 bases map to TRBD2. Sequenced material: peripheral blood. The TCR originated in a human donor in a cohort sampled during active COVID-19. The CDR3 DNA follows: TGTGCTAGTGGTTTGAGTACGGGACTAGCGGGAGAAAAGGACGGGGAGCTGTTTTTT. Its translation is CASGLSTGLAGEKDGELFF.